Listed below are T cell receptor beta chains from one sample, sequenced in a study of glioma-infiltrating T cells after dendritic cell vaccination. The method was immunoSEQ multiplex PCR; TCRdb's version includes in-frame clones alone and lacks a portion of them. The sample has 60,000 or so clones; around 86% are singletons. The specimen comprised blood, sampled after dendritic cell vaccination. These receptors were obtained from a human donor with glioblastoma. CDR3s include the opening cysteine and the closing phenylalanine or tryptophan. D genes are given only for firm matches. Not all rows give a size; the values are once, few, many and, for expanded clones, a class.

v_gene: TRBV5-4; j_gene: TRBJ1-2; d_gene: TRBD1; abundance: -; CDR3aa: CASSSSGTGPFPLYGYTF; CDR3nt: TGTGCCAGCAGCTCATCCGGGACAGGGCCCTTCCCCCTATATGGCTACACCTTC
v_gene: TRBV6-5; j_gene: TRBJ1-2; d_gene: TRBD1; abundance: -; CDR3aa: CASSYTLDRAYTF; CDR3nt: TGTGCCAGCAGTTACACACTTGACAGGGCCTACACCTTC
v_gene: TRBV29-1; j_gene: TRBJ1-2; d_gene: -; abundance: -; CDR3aa: CSVEALTSSGGPYGYTF; CDR3nt: TGCAGCGTTGAAGCTCTTACTTCGTCGGGGGGGCCCTATGGCTACACCTTC
v_gene: TRBV6-1; j_gene: TRBJ2-3; d_gene: -; abundance: -; CDR3aa: CASSDLLGADTQYF; CDR3nt: TGTGCCAGCAGTGATCTACTAGGTGCAGATACGCAGTATTTT
v_gene: TRBV5-1; j_gene: TRBJ1-6; d_gene: -; abundance: once; CDR3aa: CASSLAGNNSPLHF; CDR3nt: TGCGCCAGCAGCTTGGCCGGGAATAATTCACCCCTCCACTTT
v_gene: TRBV7-6; j_gene: TRBJ1-5; d_gene: TRBD1; abundance: -; CDR3aa: CASSLGGQGAQHF; CDR3nt: TGTGCCAGCAGCTTAGGGGGACAGGGGGCCCAGCATTTT
v_gene: TRBV5-1; j_gene: TRBJ2-3; d_gene: TRBD2; abundance: -; CDR3aa: CASSLGGGGDTQYF; CDR3nt: TGCGCCAGCAGCTTGGGGGGGGGAGGAGATACGCAGTATTTT
v_gene: TRBV4-3; j_gene: TRBJ2-7; d_gene: TRBD1; abundance: -; CDR3aa: CASSRDGTDYEQYF; CDR3nt: TGCGCCAGCAGCCGAGACGGGACAGACTACGAGCAGTACTTC
v_gene: TRBV18; j_gene: TRBJ1-3; d_gene: TRBD1; abundance: -; CDR3aa: CASSRAGGAGNTIYF; CDR3nt: TGTGCCAGCTCACGAGCAGGGGGCGCTGGAAACACCATATATTTT
v_gene: TRBV5-3; j_gene: TRBJ2-5; d_gene: -; abundance: -; CDR3aa: CARGSGLTDETQYF; CDR3nt: TGTGCCAGAGGGAGCGGCCTCACAGACGAGACCCAGTACTTC
v_gene: TRBV7-3; j_gene: TRBJ2-3; d_gene: -; abundance: -; CDR3aa: CASSLSSRDTQYF; CDR3nt: TGTGCCAGCAGCTTATCCTCTAGAGATACGCAGTATTTT
v_gene: TRBV19; j_gene: TRBJ2-7; d_gene: TRBD2; abundance: -; CDR3aa: CASSILAGGHSSSYEQYF; CDR3nt: TGTGCCAGTAGTATTCTAGCGGGGGGGCATTCCAGCTCCTACGAGCAGTACTTC
v_gene: TRBV5-1; j_gene: TRBJ1-1; d_gene: -; abundance: -; CDR3aa: CASSSLKWRPNLAVEAFF; CDR3nt: TGCGCCAGCAGCTCGCTTAAATGGCGGCCCAATCTAGCAGTTGAAGCTTTCTTT
v_gene: TRBV30; j_gene: TRBJ2-3; d_gene: TRBD1; abundance: few; CDR3aa: CARRDRGTDTQYF; CDR3nt: TGTGCCCGCCGGGACAGGGGGACAGATACGCAGTATTTT
v_gene: TRBV11-2; j_gene: TRBJ1-1; d_gene: TRBD1; abundance: -; CDR3aa: CASSLFLGQGEAFF; CDR3nt: TGTGCCAGCAGCTTATTCCTGGGACAGGGTGAAGCTTTCTTT
v_gene: TRBV11-2; j_gene: TRBJ1-1; d_gene: TRBD1; abundance: -; CDR3aa: CASSLFGQGYTEAFF; CDR3nt: TGTGCCAGCAGCTTATTCGGACAGGGATACACTGAAGCTTTCTTT
v_gene: TRBV11-3; j_gene: TRBJ1-2; d_gene: TRBD1; abundance: -; CDR3aa: CASSRRAGTEYGYTF; CDR3nt: TGTGCCAGCAGCCGCAGAGCCGGGACAGAGTATGGCTACACCTTC
v_gene: TRBV5-4; j_gene: TRBJ2-5; d_gene: TRBD1; abundance: -; CDR3aa: CASSSGGQMGAQYF; CDR3nt: TGTGCCAGCAGCTCAGGGGGCCAGATGGGAGCCCAGTACTTC
v_gene: TRBV19; j_gene: TRBJ2-7; d_gene: -; abundance: -; CDR3aa: CASSSRDGSYEQYF; CDR3nt: TGTGCCAGTAGTTCGCGGGACGGTTCCTACGAGCAGTACTTC
v_gene: TRBV5-1; j_gene: TRBJ2-7; d_gene: TRBD1; abundance: -; CDR3aa: CASSPRQGTTYEQYF; CDR3nt: TGCGCCAGCAGCCCCAGACAGGGTACTACCTACGAGCAGTACTTC
v_gene: TRBV2; j_gene: TRBJ2-7; d_gene: TRBD1; abundance: -; CDR3aa: CASRRTGVAVGQYF; CDR3nt: TGTGCCAGCAGGAGGACAGGAGTCGCCGTTGGGCAGTACTTC
v_gene: TRBV11-1; j_gene: TRBJ2-7; d_gene: TRBD1; abundance: -; CDR3aa: CASRARQGKNEQYF; CDR3nt: TGTGCCAGCAGGGCGAGACAGGGAAAAAACGAGCAGTACTTC
v_gene: TRBV7-6; j_gene: TRBJ1-1; d_gene: TRBD1; abundance: -; CDR3aa: CASSNRQGGNTEAFF; CDR3nt: TGTGCCAGCAGCAACCGACAGGGTGGGAACACTGAAGCTTTCTTT
v_gene: TRBV5-3; j_gene: TRBJ2-1; d_gene: -; abundance: -; CDR3aa: CASPGSDEQFF; CDR3nt: TGTGCCAGCCCAGGTTCGGATGAGCAGTTCTTC
v_gene: TRBV5-4; j_gene: TRBJ1-3; d_gene: -; abundance: -; CDR3aa: CASSIDSNPRNTIYF; CDR3nt: TGTGCCAGCAGCATCGACAGCAACCCGAGAAACACCATATATTTT
v_gene: TRBV18; j_gene: TRBJ2-3; d_gene: TRBD1; abundance: -; CDR3aa: CASSATGTGGPDTQYF; CDR3nt: TGTGCCAGCTCTGCAACCGGGACAGGGGGACCAGATACGCAGTATTTT
v_gene: TRBV11-3; j_gene: TRBJ1-1; d_gene: -; abundance: -; CDR3aa: CASSLARVTEAFF; CDR3nt: TGTGCCAGCAGCTTAGCCCGAGTAACTGAAGCTTTCTTT
v_gene: TRBV27; j_gene: TRBJ1-6; d_gene: TRBD1; abundance: -; CDR3aa: CASSLGGGQGRNSPLHF; CDR3nt: TGTGCCAGCAGTTTAGGAGGGGGACAGGGCAGAAATTCACCCCTCCACTTT
v_gene: TRBV6-6; j_gene: TRBJ1-4; d_gene: -; abundance: -; CDR3aa: CASSYDFPGNEKLFF; CDR3nt: TGTGCCAGCAGTTACGACTTCCCAGGGAATGAAAAACTGTTTTTT
v_gene: TRBV10-3; j_gene: TRBJ2-3; d_gene: TRBD2; abundance: -; CDR3aa: CAISEALAAGGADTQYF; CDR3nt: TGTGCCATCAGTGAGGCCCTAGCCGCGGGGGGGGCAGATACGCAGTATTTT
v_gene: TRBV19; j_gene: TRBJ2-1; d_gene: -; abundance: -; CDR3aa: CASRNSGISSYNEQFF; CDR3nt: TGTGCCAGTAGAAATTCGGGAATTTCATCCTACAATGAGCAGTTCTTC
v_gene: TRBV7-2; j_gene: TRBJ1-2; d_gene: TRBD1; abundance: -; CDR3aa: CASSLAGQVHGYTF; CDR3nt: TGTGCCAGCAGCTTAGCGGGACAGGTCCATGGCTACACCTTC
v_gene: TRBV27; j_gene: TRBJ2-7; d_gene: TRBD1; abundance: -; CDR3aa: CASSRRLDRGYEQYF; CDR3nt: TGTGCCAGCAGCCGTCGCTTGGACAGGGGGTACGAGCAGTACTTC
v_gene: TRBV27; j_gene: TRBJ2-3; d_gene: TRBD1; abundance: -; CDR3aa: CASSIGQGWAEDTQYF; CDR3nt: TGTGCCAGCAGTATAGGACAGGGGTGGGCCGAAGATACGCAGTATTTT
v_gene: TRBV7-3; j_gene: TRBJ2-7; d_gene: TRBD2; abundance: -; CDR3aa: CASSQTSGGFYEQYF; CDR3nt: TGTGCCAGCAGCCAGACTAGCGGGGGGTTCTACGAGCAGTACTTC
v_gene: TRBV15; j_gene: TRBJ1-4; d_gene: -; abundance: -; CDR3aa: CATSRDQEGREKLFF; CDR3nt: TGTGCCACCAGCAGAGATCAGGAGGGGCGTGAAAAACTGTTTTTT
v_gene: TRBV19; j_gene: TRBJ1-1; d_gene: -; abundance: -; CDR3aa: CASSPGTYGTEAFF; CDR3nt: TGTGCCAGTAGTCCGGGGACATACGGAACTGAAGCTTTCTTT
v_gene: TRBV23-1; j_gene: TRBJ1-1; d_gene: -; abundance: -; CDR3aa: CASSQQRKSPQGMNTEAFF; CDR3nt: TGCGCCAGCAGTCAACAGAGGAAGAGCCCACAGGGCATGAACACTGAAGCTTTCTTT